Listed here is a single T cell receptor (beta chain). The antigen is unknown. This sample stems from a study of T cell responses to AZD1222 COVID-19 vaccine. Whole-study results and caveats: Seropositivity was recorded at baseline in only six AZD1222 recipients. It should be noted that donors were predominantly white British and more often female, and clonal diversity was possibly underestimated. CD4 TCRs associated with vaccination spanned spike, dominating at 160-218 and 743-854. Increased Spike-specific TCR breadth and depth were observed after two AZD1222 doses.

Generated by immunoSEQ multiplex PCR, the TCRdb table keeps only in-frame clones and is missing some. The table lists about 150,000 clones, roughly 90% of them singletons. The sample consisted of peripheral blood, taken on day 0 of AZD1222 vaccination. The clonotype originates from an adult in good health.

The CDR3 DNA reads as TGCGCCAGCAGCCCTCTAGGACAGGCCCAAAACATTCAGTACTTC. It codes for CASSPLGQAQNIQYF. The gene calls are TRBV5-1 and TRBJ2-4, with TRBD1 identical over 7 bases. J gave up 5 bases and V 4 bases, and 9 bases lay outside the gene matches. The germline CDR1 and CDR2 sequences are SGHRS and YFSETQ. The CDR3 sequence is 15 residues long.